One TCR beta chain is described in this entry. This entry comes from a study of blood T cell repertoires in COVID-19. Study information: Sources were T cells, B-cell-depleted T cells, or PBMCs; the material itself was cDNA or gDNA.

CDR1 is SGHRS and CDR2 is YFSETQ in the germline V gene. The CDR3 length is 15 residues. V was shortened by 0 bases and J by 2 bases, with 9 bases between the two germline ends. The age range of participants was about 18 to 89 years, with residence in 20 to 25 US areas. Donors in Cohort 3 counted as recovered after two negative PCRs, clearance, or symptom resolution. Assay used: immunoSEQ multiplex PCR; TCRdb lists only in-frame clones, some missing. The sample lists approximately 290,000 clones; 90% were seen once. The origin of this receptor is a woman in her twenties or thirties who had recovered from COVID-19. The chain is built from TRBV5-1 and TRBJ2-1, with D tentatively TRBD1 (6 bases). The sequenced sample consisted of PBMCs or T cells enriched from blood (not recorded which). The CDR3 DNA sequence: TGCGCCAGCAGCTTGGAGGGGGACGCCTACAATGAGCAGTTCTTC. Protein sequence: CASSLEGDAYNEQFF.